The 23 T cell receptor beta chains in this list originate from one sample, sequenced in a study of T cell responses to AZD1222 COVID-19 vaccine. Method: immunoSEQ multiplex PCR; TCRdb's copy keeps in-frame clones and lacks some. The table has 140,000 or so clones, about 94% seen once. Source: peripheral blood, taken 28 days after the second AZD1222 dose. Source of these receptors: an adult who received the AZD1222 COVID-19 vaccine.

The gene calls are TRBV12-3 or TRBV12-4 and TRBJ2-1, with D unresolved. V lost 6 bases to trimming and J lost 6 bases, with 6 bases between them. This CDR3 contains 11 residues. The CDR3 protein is CASRLFNEQFF. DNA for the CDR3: TGTGCCAGCAGGTTATTCAATGAGCAGTTCTTC.

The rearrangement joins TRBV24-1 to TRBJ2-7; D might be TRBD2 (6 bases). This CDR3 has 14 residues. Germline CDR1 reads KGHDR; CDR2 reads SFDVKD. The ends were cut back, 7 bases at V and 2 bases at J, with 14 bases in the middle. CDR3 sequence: CATRRVGTAYEQYF. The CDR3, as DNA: TGTGCCACCAGGAGAGTGGGGACTGCCTACGAGCAGTACTTC.

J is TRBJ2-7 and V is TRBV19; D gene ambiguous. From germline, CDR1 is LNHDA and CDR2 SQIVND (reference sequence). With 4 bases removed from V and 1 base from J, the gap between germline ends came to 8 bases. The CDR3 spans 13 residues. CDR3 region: CASSTGLSYEQYF. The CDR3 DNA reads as TGTGCCAGTAGTACAGGCTTATCCTACGAGCAGTACTTC. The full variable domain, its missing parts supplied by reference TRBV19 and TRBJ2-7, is DGGITQSPKYLFRKEGQNVTLSCEQNLNHDAMYWYRQDPGQGLRLIYYSQIVNDFQKGDIAEGYSVSREKKESFPLTVTSAQKNPTAFYLCASSTGLSYEQYFGPGTRLTVT.

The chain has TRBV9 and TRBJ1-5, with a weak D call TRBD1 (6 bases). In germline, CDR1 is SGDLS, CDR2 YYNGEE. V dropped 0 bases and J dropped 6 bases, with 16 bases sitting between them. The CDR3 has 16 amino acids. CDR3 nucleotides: TGTGCCAGCAGCGTAGTCGCCAGGGGCCGGAGTCAGCCCCAGCATTTT. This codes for CASSVVARGRSQPQHF.

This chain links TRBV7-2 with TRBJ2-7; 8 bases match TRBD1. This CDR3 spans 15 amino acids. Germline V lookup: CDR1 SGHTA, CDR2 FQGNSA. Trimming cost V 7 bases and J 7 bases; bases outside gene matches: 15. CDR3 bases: TGTGCCAGCACCCACTCACCCCAGGGGGCATTTGAGCAGTACTTC. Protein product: CASTHSPQGAFEQYF.

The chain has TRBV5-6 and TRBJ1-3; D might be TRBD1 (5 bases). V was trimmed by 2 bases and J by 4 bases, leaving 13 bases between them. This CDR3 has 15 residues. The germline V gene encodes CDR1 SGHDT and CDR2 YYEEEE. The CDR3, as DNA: TGTGCCAGCAGCTTCCTCGACAGTCGGGGAAACACCATATATTTT. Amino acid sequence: CASSFLDSRGNTIYF.

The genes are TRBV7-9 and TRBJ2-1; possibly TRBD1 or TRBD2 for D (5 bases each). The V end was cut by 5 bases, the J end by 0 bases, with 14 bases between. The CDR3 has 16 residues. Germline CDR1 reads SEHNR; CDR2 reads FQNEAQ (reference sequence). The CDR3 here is CASSLTTGRSYNEQFF. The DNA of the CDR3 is TGTGCCAGCAGCCTTACTACGGGACGCTCCTACAATGAGCAGTTCTTC.

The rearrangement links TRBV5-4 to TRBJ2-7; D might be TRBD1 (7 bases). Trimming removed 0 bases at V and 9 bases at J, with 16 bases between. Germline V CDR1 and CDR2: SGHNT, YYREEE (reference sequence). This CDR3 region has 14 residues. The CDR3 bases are TGTGCCAGCAGCTTGGACGATAACCAGGGGGGGCAGTACTTC. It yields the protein CASSLDDNQGGQYF.

CDR3 bases: TGCGCCAGCAGTCCCCAACAGTCCGGGAATGAGCAGTTCTTC. Translated: CASSPQQSGNEQFF. The V gene is TRBV5-1, the J gene TRBJ2-1; D gene uncertain. There are 14 residues in the CDR3. Trimming stripped 5 bases from V and 7 bases from J, with 16 bases between. The germline CDR1 and CDR2 sequences are SGHRS and YFSETQ.

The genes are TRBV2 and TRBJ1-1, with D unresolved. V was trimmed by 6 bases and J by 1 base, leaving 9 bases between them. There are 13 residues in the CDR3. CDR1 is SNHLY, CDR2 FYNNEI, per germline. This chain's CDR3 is CASRRATNTEAFF. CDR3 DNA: TGTGCCAGCAGGAGGGCTACGAACACTGAAGCTTTCTTT.

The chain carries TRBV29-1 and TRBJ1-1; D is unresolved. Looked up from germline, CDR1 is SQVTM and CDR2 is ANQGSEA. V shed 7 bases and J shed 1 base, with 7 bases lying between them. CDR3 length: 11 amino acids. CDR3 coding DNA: TGCAGCGCAAAGGGGAACACTGAAGCTTTCTTT. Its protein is CSAKGNTEAFF.

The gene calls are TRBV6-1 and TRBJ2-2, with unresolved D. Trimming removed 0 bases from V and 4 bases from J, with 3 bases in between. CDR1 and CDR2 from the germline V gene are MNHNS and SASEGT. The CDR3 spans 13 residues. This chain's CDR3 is CASSEAGTGELFF. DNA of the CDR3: TGTGCCAGCAGTGAAGCGGGCACCGGGGAGCTGTTTTTT.

The DNA for the CDR3 is TGTGCCAGTAGTACTAGGACAGCCAGTCTCGGCCTGTGGAGTGGCTACACCTTC. Its translation: CASSTRTASLGLWSGYTF. The rearrangement uses TRBV19 and TRBJ1-2; possible D gene TRBD1, 6 bases. Per germline, CDR1 LNHDA and CDR2 SQIVND (reference sequence). The CDR3 extends over 18 amino acids. The V and J ends lost 4 bases and 7 bases respectively, with 28 bases between them. The full variable domain, in which reference TRBV19 and TRBJ1-2 provide the parts outside the CDR3, is DGGITQSPKYLFRKEGQNVTLSCEQNLNHDAMYWYRQDPGQGLRLIYYSQIVNDFQKGDIAEGYSVSREKKESFPLTVTSAQKNPTAFYLCASSTRTASLGLWSGYTFGSGTRLTVV.

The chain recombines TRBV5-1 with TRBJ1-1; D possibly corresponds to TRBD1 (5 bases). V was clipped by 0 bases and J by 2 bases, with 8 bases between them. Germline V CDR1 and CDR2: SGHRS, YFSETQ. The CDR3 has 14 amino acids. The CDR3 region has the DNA TGCGCCAGCAGCTTGGAGACAGCTAACACTGAAGCTTTCTTT. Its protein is CASSLETANTEAFF. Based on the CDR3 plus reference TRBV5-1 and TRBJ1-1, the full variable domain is KAGVTQTPRYLIKTRGQQVTLSCSPISGHRSVSWYQQTPGQGLQFLFEYFSETQRNKGNFPGRFSGRQFSNSRSEMNVSTLELGDSALYLCASSLETANTEAFFGQGTRLTVV.

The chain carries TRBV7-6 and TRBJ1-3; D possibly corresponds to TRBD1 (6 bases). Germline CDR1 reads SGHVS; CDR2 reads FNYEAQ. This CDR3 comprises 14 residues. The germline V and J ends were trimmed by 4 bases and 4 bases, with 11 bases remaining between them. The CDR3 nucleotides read TGTGCCAGCAGCTCCCCAGGGGCGGGAAACACCATATATTTT. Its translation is CASSSPGAGNTIYF.

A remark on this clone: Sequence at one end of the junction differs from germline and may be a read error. CDR3 sequence: CASSLTPQETQYF. CDR3 nucleotide sequence: TGTGCTAGCAGCTTAACACCGCAAGAGACCCAGTACTTC. The chain joins TRBV7-7 to TRBJ2-5; D gene unclear. The CDR3 length is 13 residues. In germline, CDR1 is SSHAT, CDR2 FNYEAQ (reference sequence).

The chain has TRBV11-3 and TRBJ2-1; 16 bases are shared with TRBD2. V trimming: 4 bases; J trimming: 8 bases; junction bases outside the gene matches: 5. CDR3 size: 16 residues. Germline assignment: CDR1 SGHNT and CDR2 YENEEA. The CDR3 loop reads CASSWGLAGGQDEQFF. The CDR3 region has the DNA TGTGCCAGCAGCTGGGGACTAGCGGGGGGGCAGGATGAGCAGTTCTTC.

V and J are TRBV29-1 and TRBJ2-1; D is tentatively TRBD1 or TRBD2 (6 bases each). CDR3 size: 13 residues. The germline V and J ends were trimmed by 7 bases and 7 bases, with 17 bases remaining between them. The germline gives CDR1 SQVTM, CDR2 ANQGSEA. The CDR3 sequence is CSAGGRVGNEQFF. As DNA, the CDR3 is TGCAGCGCCGGGGGCAGGGTCGGTAATGAGCAGTTCTTC.

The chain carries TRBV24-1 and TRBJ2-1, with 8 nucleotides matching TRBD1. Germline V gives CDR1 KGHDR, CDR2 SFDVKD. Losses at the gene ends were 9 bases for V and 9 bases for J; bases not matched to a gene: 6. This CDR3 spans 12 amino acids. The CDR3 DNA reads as TGTGCCACCGGGCAGGGGGCGGGTGAGCAGTTCTTC. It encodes CATGQGAGEQFF.

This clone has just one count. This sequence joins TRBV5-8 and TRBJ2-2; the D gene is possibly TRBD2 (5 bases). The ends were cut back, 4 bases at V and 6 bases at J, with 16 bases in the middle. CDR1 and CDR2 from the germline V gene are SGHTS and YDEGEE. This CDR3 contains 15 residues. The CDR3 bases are TGTGCCAGCAGCCCGCCGGGATATCGATCCGGGGAGCTGTTTTTT. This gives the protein CASSPPGYRSGELFF.

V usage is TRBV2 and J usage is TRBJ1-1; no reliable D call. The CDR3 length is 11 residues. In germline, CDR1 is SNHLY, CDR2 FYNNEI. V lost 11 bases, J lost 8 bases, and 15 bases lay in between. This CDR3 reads CACIRRPEAFF. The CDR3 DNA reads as TGTGCCTGTATCAGAAGACCCGAAGCTTTCTTT.

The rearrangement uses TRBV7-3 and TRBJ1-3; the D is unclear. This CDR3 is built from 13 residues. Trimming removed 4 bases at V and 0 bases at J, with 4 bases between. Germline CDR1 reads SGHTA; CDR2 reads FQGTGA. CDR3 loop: CASSSGSGNTIYF. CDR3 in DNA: TGTGCCAGCAGCTCAGGCTCTGGAAACACCATATATTTT.

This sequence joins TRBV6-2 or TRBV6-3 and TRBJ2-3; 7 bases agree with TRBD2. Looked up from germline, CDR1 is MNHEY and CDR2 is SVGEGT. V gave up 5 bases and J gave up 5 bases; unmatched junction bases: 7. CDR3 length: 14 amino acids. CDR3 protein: CASSGAGALDTQYF. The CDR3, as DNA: TGTGCCAGCAGTGGCGCGGGAGCCTTAGATACGCAGTATTTT.